This TCR beta chain was retrieved from a study of shared clonotypes between healthy human individuals. Study results and limitations: Non-shared clonotypes had lower generation probabilities than those shared by all four donors.

Per germline, CDR1 MNHNS and CDR2 SASEGT. The CDR3 is 14 amino acids. V shed 7 bases and J shed 4 bases, with 15 bases lying between them. Assay execution took place at the deep level. Per sorted-subset replicate PCR, input was 150 to 250 ng DNA, representing some 30,000 T cell genomes. Assay used: immunoSEQ multiplex PCR; TCRdb lists only in-frame clones, some missing. Of roughly 1 million clones listed, 60% to 80% are singletons. Concerning this clone: Antigen specificity is unknown.

The chain employs TRBV6-1 and TRBJ2-3, with no clear D. Sequenced input: memory CD4+ T cells sorted from blood. The subset denotes: CD45RA-negative fraction. This receptor was taken from a man aged 18 to 30 in good health. CDR3 sequence: CASTIVGRADTQYF. For the CDR3, the DNA is TGTGCCAGCACTATCGTGGGCCGGGCAGATACGCAGTATTTT.